This T cell receptor beta chain was recorded in a study of cytomegalovirus exposure and HLA in healthy donors. General study results and limits: There were some public TCRs occurring in many donors, but most TCR sequences were rare.

In germline, CDR1 is SGHNT, CDR2 YYREEE (reference sequence). This CDR3 contains 15 residues. J lost 5 bases, V lost 3 bases, and 7 bases had no gene match. In the case of this clone: Antigen specificity is unknown.

PCR used 60 Vbeta primers and 13 Jbeta primers. Profiled with immunoSEQ multiplex PCR; TCRdb holds only in-frame clones, not every one. The sample has 200,000 to 300,000 clones, over 80% seen once. Sequencing was carried out using PBMCs. This TCR came from a woman aged 40 to 55 in good health and CMV-seropositive. This chain links TRBV5-4 with TRBJ2-5; 10 nucleotides line up with TRBD2. DNA of the CDR3: TGTGCCAGCAGCTCAAAGCGGGGGGGTTTGGAGACCCAGTACTTC. Translating it yields CASSSKRGGLETQYF.